The clone carrying this T cell receptor (beta chain) was counted a few times. Antigen: not known. This entry is derived from a study of post-analysis software for immune sequencing data. cDNA libraries of TCR beta carried unique molecular identifiers. MiXCR was run by TCRdb on the PCR reads, yielding one entry per CDR3 protein. This table has 450,000 to 700,000 distinct CDR3 sequences, about 44% appearing once. The CDR3 is made up of 16 amino acids. Trimming removed 0 bases from V and 6 bases from J, with 16 bases in between. Germline V gene lookup returns CDR1 SGHRS and CDR2 YFSETQ. Broader study findings: Controls had lower frequencies than patients of a few TRBV segments, which included TRBV5-6, TRBV5-1 and TRBV20-1.

V and J are TRBV5-1 and TRBJ2-1; D is perhaps TRBD1 or TRBD2 (5 bases each). This TCR derives from a girl aged 5-17 years with multiple sclerosis. Sequenced sample: blood. CDR3 coding DNA: TGCGCCAGCAGCTTGGACCCTTCGGGGCCAGGCAATGAGCAGTTCTTC. This translates into CASSLDPSGPGNEQFF.